This entry features one T cell receptor beta chain sequence. This record belongs to a study of T-cell reconstitution after alpha-beta-depleted transplantation in children. A TCRbeta library incorporating unique molecular identifiers was prepared. Each CDR3 protein is one row after TCRdb ran MiXCR on the PCR reads. The sample carries 200,000 to 250,000 distinct CDR3 sequences, under 9.5% recorded once. V was pared by 5 bases and J by 2 bases, with 10 bases between. The CDR3 runs to 12 residues. CDR1 and CDR2 from the germline V gene are DFQATT and SNEGSKA (reference sequence). The material was PBMCs from the stem cell graft donor, obtained from the stem cell graft. The clonotype comes from a human donor who donated a stem cell graft to a child with acute lymphoblastic leukemia. This chain uses TRBV20-1 with TRBJ2-7, with D unclear. The CDR3 region has the DNA TGCAGTGCTCCCACCGTGCCCTACGAGCAGTACTTC. Its translation is CSAPTVPYEQYF.